The source of this T cell receptor (beta chain) is a study of PD-1 blockade in classical Hodgkin lymphoma. Profiled with immunoSEQ multiplex PCR; TCRdb holds only in-frame clones, not every one. The sample shows 90,000 to 100,000 clones, over 85% of them seen only once. The CDR3 has 15 residues. Trimming pared 7 bases from V and 5 bases from J, leaving 20 bases between. The germline V gene has CDR1 LNHDA and CDR2 SQIVND (reference sequence). Each of the patients experienced relapse following autologous stem cell transplantation, and their brentuximab vedotin exposure differed. The clonotype originates from a human donor with classical Hodgkin lymphoma. The genes are TRBV19 and TRBJ1-2; the D is unclear. The source material was peripheral blood mononuclear cells (PBMCs), sampled at baseline. The CDR3 sequence: CASNPRGGNLYGYTF. As DNA, the CDR3 is TGTGCCAGTAATCCCCGGGGAGGGAACCTTTATGGCTACACCTTC.